These T cell receptor beta chains were read from a single sample in a study of response to subunit inactivated influenza vaccine. MiXCR was run by TCRdb on the RT-PCR reads, yielding one entry per CDR3 protein. The table lists roughly 570,000 distinct CDR3 sequences, 10% to 15% of them singletons. The sample was PBMCs from blood, taken roughly 6 weeks after vaccination. These receptors originate from a man aged 50 or older who received an inactivated influenza vaccine. Both conserved end residues are part of each CDR3. The D gene is left open where the match is weak. Size values are once, few and many counts, or a class for expanded clones, and some rows have none.

size: many
J: TRBJ2-1
V: TRBV5-1
D: .
CDR3: CASSVRGAGGDNEQFF
DNA: TGCGCCAGCAGCGTGAGGGGCGCAGGGGGGGACAATGAGCAGTTCTTC

size: .
J: TRBJ2-7
V: TRBV20-1
D: TRBD2
CDR3: CSAPLAGGGYEQYF
DNA: TGCAGTGCTCCACTAGCGGGAGGAGGTTACGAGCAGTACTTC

size: .
J: TRBJ2-1
V: TRBV12-3/TRBV12-4
D: TRBD1
CDR3: CASSLAGTGGNEQFF
DNA: TGTGCCAGCAGTTTAGCGGGGACAGGCGGCAATGAGCAGTTCTTC

size: few
J: TRBJ2-3
V: TRBV2
D: TRBD2
CDR3: CASRGTSGMADTQYF
DNA: TGTGCCAGCAGGGGGACTAGCGGGATGGCAGATACGCAGTATTTT

size: few
J: TRBJ2-7
V: TRBV7-9
D: .
CDR3: CASSLEGGQNYEQYF
DNA: TGTGCCAGCAGCTTAGAAGGTGGACAGAACTACGAGCAGTACTTC

size: many
J: TRBJ2-5
V: TRBV5-8
D: TRBD1
CDR3: CASRDRGHQETQYF
DNA: TGTGCCAGCAGGGACAGGGGGCACCAAGAGACCCAGTACTTC

size: .
J: TRBJ1-5
V: TRBV6-5
D: .
CDR3: CASSYSAGSNQPQHF
DNA: TGTGCCAGCAGTTACTCGGCAGGGTCCAATCAGCCCCAGCATTTT

size: .
J: TRBJ2-7
V: TRBV5-1
D: TRBD1
CDR3: CASSLAEGTGVSSYEQYF
DNA: TGCGCCAGCAGCTTGGCCGAAGGGACAGGGGTCAGCTCCTACGAGCAGTACTTC

size: many
J: TRBJ2-2
V: TRBV5-1
D: .
CDR3: CASSLSGESGELFF
DNA: TGCGCCAGCAGCTTGTCAGGGGAGTCCGGGGAGCTGTTTTTT

size: .
J: TRBJ2-1
V: TRBV20-1
D: TRBD2
CDR3: CSARWASGSINEQFF
DNA: TGCAGTGCTAGGTGGGCTAGCGGGAGCATTAATGAGCAGTTCTTC

size: once
J: TRBJ2-7
V: TRBV5-1
D: .
CDR3: CASSSLGGGGYEQYF
DNA: TGCGCCAGCAGCTCCCTCGGGGGAGGAGGGTACGAGCAGTACTTC

size: few
J: TRBJ2-3
V: TRBV4-2
D: TRBD1
CDR3: CASSQRTGVDTQYF
DNA: TGTGCCAGCAGCCAACGGACAGGGGTAGATACGCAGTATTTT

size: .
J: TRBJ2-3
V: TRBV7-9
D: .
CDR3: CASRHSSGDIREDTQYF
DNA: TGTGCCAGCAGACATTCAAGTGGGGACATCAGGGAAGATACGCAGTATTTT

size: few
J: TRBJ2-1
V: TRBV12-3/TRBV12-4
D: TRBD2
CDR3: CASSPWAGGMNEQFF
DNA: TGTGCCAGCAGCCCCTGGGCGGGGGGTATGAATGAGCAGTTCTTC

size: few
J: TRBJ2-1
V: TRBV24-1
D: TRBD1
CDR3: CATSVKRDRGYNEQFF
DNA: TGTGCCACCAGTGTTAAAAGGGACAGGGGCTACAATGAGCAGTTCTTC

size: many
J: TRBJ1-5
V: TRBV27
D: .
CDR3: CASSRTVSGNQPQHF
DNA: TGTGCCAGCAGCAGGACGGTTTCGGGCAATCAGCCCCAGCATTTT

size: few
J: TRBJ1-4
V: TRBV28
D: TRBD1
CDR3: CASSPGTGRNEKLFF
DNA: TGTGCCAGCAGTCCAGGGACAGGAAGAAATGAAAAACTGTTTTTT

size: .
J: TRBJ2-2
V: TRBV28
D: TRBD2
CDR3: CASSLSLAGDGELFF
DNA: TGTGCCAGCAGTTTATCGTTAGCGGGGGACGGGGAGCTGTTTTTT

size: .
J: TRBJ2-1
V: TRBV4-2
D: .
CDR3: CASSQSQGEFNEQFF
DNA: TGTGCCAGCAGCCAGTCACAGGGAGAGTTCAATGAGCAGTTCTTC

size: many
J: TRBJ2-1
V: TRBV5-1
D: .
CDR3: CASSLEGSYNEQFF
DNA: TGCGCCAGCAGCTTGGAAGGCTCCTACAATGAGCAGTTCTTC

size: .
J: TRBJ2-1
V: TRBV3-1
D: TRBD2
CDR3: CACSHTGTSGSREQFF
DNA: TGTGCCTGCTCCCACACCGGGACTAGCGGGTCTCGTGAGCAGTTCTTC

size: .
J: TRBJ1-1
V: TRBV14
D: .
CDR3: CASSQRHRNTEAFF
DNA: TGTGCCAGCAGCCAACGCCACAGGAACACTGAAGCTTTCTTT

size: .
J: TRBJ2-5
V: TRBV6-5
D: .
CDR3: CASSYARLRGVGETQYF
DNA: TGTGCCAGCAGTTATGCGCGGCTCAGGGGGGTGGGGGAGACCCAGTACTTC

size: few
J: TRBJ2-2
V: TRBV7-6
D: .
CDR3: CASSLATGDSGFKELFF
DNA: TGTGCCAGCAGCTTAGCCACTGGAGATAGCGGATTTAAGGAGCTGTTTTTT

size: .
J: TRBJ2-6
V: TRBV7-9
D: .
CDR3: CASSYTGIVAGANVLTF
DNA: TGTGCCAGCAGCTATACAGGGATAGTGGCTGGGGCCAACGTCCTGACTTTC

size: few
J: TRBJ2-5
V: TRBV20-1
D: .
CDR3: CSEQTGGIETQYF
DNA: TGCAGTGAACAGACTGGCGGTATCGAGACCCAGTACTTC

size: .
J: TRBJ2-1
V: TRBV5-5
D: TRBD2
CDR3: CASSLNRLAGDRAEQFF
DNA: TGTGCCAGCAGCTTAAACCGACTAGCGGGAGATAGGGCTGAGCAGTTCTTC

size: .
J: TRBJ1-2
V: TRBV7-3
D: TRBD1
CDR3: CASSPAAGGGYGYTF
DNA: TGTGCCAGCAGCCCAGCTGCAGGGGGCGGCTATGGCTACACCTTC

size: few
J: TRBJ2-7
V: TRBV6-1
D: .
CDR3: CASSPFQGTYEQYF
DNA: TGTGCCAGCAGCCCTTTTCAGGGGACCTACGAGCAGTACTTC

size: few
J: TRBJ2-7
V: TRBV12-3/TRBV12-4
D: TRBD1
CDR3: CASRRTGVHEQYF
DNA: TGTGCCAGTCGACGTACAGGGGTACACGAGCAGTACTTC

size: .
J: TRBJ2-1
V: TRBV12-3/TRBV12-4
D: .
CDR3: CASSPQRVTYNEQFF
DNA: TGTGCCAGCAGTCCTCAAAGGGTGACCTACAATGAGCAGTTCTTC

size: few
J: TRBJ1-4
V: TRBV12-3/TRBV12-4
D: .
CDR3: CASSWGGPNEKLFF
DNA: TGTGCCAGCAGTTGGGGGGGACCTAATGAAAAACTGTTTTTT

size: .
J: TRBJ1-6
V: TRBV28
D: .
CDR3: CASTLGGIYNSPLHF
DNA: TGTGCCAGCACCTTAGGGGGTATCTATAATTCACCCCTCCACTTT

size: .
J: TRBJ2-1
V: TRBV5-1
D: TRBD2
CDR3: CASSPGGLAGGNEQFF
DNA: TGCGCCAGCAGCCCGGGGGGACTAGCGGGGGGGAATGAGCAGTTCTTC

size: many
J: TRBJ2-3
V: TRBV15
D: TRBD2
CDR3: CATSKTSGFTDTQYF
DNA: TGTGCCACCAGCAAAACTAGCGGCTTCACAGATACGCAGTATTTT

size: .
J: TRBJ2-7
V: TRBV7-9
D: .
CDR3: CASSLSGDFSYEQYF
DNA: TGTGCCAGCAGCTTGTCAGGGGATTTCTCCTACGAGCAGTACTTC

size: .
J: TRBJ2-5
V: TRBV5-1
D: .
CDR3: CASSLAQQGIGETQYF
DNA: TGCGCCAGCAGCTTGGCCCAGCAGGGGATAGGAGAGACCCAGTACTTC

size: many
J: TRBJ1-1
V: TRBV7-2
D: .
CDR3: CASSLSPGNTEAFF
DNA: TGTGCCAGCAGCTTATCCCCGGGAAACACTGAAGCTTTCTTT

size: many
J: TRBJ1-3
V: TRBV5-1
D: .
CDR3: CASSLRPASGNTIYF
DNA: TGCGCCAGCAGCTTGCGCCCGGCATCCGGAAACACCATATATTTT

size: few
J: TRBJ2-7
V: TRBV5-5
D: .
CDR3: CASSSKLPPTYEQYF
DNA: TGTGCCAGCAGCTCAAAACTACCCCCTACCTACGAGCAGTACTTC

size: many
J: TRBJ1-1
V: TRBV18
D: .
CDR3: CASRRPGGRDTEAFF
DNA: TGTGCCAGCCGAAGGCCCGGGGGCAGGGACACTGAAGCTTTCTTT

size: .
J: TRBJ2-5
V: TRBV28
D: .
CDR3: CASSPILGKGYETQYF
DNA: TGTGCCAGCAGTCCAATCCTCGGAAAGGGGTATGAGACCCAGTACTTC

size: few
J: TRBJ2-5
V: TRBV7-8
D: .
CDR3: CASSFRANQETQYF
DNA: TGTGCCAGCAGCTTCCGGGCCAACCAAGAGACCCAGTACTTC